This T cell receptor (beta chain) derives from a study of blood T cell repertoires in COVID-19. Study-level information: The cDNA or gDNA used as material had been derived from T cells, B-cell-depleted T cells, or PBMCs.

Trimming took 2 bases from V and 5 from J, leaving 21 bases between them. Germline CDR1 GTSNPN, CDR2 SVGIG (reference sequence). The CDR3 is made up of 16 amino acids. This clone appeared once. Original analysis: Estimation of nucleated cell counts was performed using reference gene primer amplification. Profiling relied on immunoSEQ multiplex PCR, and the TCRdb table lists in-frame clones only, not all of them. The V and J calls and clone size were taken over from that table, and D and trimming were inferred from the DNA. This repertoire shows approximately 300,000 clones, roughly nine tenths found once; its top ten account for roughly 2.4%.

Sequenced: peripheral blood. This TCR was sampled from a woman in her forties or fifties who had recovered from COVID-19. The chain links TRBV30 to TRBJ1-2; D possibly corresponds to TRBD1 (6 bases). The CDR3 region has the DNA TGTGCCTGGAGTCCACCCGGGACAACTATGGGGTATGGCTACACCTTC. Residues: CAWSPPGTTMGYGYTF.